This T cell receptor (beta chain) was observed in a study of cytomegalovirus exposure and HLA in healthy donors. In the study overall: There were approximately 85 million unique TCRs (from HLA-typed donors) in an early data release.

CDR1 LGHNA and CDR2 YNFKEQ come from the germline V gene. V gave up 6 bases and J gave up 7 bases; unmatched junction bases: 10. The length of the CDR3 is 16 residues. On this clone itself: The antigen is undetermined.

Study-level results: Among the most significant clusters, several appeared linked to common viral pathogens in a later analysis. Sequencing likely produced, as an artifact, a cluster of highly shared sequence variants.

A multiplex PCR was run with 60 Vbeta primers and 13 Jbeta primers. This table comes from immunoSEQ multiplex PCR, and its TCRdb copy is limited to in-frame clones, with some not included. The table has some 150,000 clones, around 75% seen once. The receptor's source is a man aged 60-69 years in good health and CMV-seronegative. Sample: PBMCs. The rearrangement joins TRBV4-2 to TRBJ2-2; 11 bases fit TRBD2. The CDR3, as DNA: TGTGCCAGCAGGAATGATGAAGGGACTAGCGGCGGGGAGCTGTTTTTT. It is translated as CASRNDEGTSGGELFF.